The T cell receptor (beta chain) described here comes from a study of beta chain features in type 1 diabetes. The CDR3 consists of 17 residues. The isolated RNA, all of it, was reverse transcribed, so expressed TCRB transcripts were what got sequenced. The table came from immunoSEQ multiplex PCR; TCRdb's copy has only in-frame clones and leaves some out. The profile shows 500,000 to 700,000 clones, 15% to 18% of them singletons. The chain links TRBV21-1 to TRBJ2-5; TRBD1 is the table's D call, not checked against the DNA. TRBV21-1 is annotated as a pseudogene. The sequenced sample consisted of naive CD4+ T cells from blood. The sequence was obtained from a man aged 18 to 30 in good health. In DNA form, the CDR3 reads TGTGCCAGCACCAAACCTCAGGGGCCCCCGGACCAAGAGACCCAGTACTTC. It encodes CASTKPQGPPDQETQYF.